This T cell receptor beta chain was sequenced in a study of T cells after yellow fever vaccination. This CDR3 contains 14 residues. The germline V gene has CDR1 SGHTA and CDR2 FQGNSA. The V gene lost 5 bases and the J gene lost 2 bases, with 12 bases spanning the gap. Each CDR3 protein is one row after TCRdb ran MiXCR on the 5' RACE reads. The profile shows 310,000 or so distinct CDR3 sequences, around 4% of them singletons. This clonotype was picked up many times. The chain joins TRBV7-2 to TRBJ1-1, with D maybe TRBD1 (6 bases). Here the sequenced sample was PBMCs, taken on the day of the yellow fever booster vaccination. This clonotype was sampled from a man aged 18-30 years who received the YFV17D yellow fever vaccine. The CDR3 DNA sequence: TGTGCCAGCAGCCGACAGGTTAGCAACACTGAAGCTTTCTTT. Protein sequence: CASSRQVSNTEAFF.